Sequencing of this T cell receptor beta chain was carried out in a study of radiation and T cells in renal cell carcinoma. Described time point: baseline pretreatment blood. The treatment: 15 Gy SBRT to primary tumor, nephrectomy 4 weeks later. Clear cell pathology was present in this patient's renal cell carcinoma. Between the trimmed V and J ends, which lost 5 bases and 2 bases, there was a span of 12 bases. The germline V gene has CDR1 SGHVS and CDR2 FQNEAQ. The CDR3 has 14 residues. Overall study findings and caveats: In blood, top tumor clones expanded by 2 weeks, shrinking by 4. Baseline intratumoral clonotype presence is unknown without pretreatment biopsies.

Sequencing used immunoSEQ multiplex PCR; TCRdb keeps in-frame clones, though not all of them. The sample lists 130,000 or so clones; around four fifths were seen once. Notes on this clone: The antigen remains undetermined.

The chain links TRBV7-8 to TRBJ1-2, with D possibly TRBD1 on 5 matching bases. This receptor was identified in a woman aged 50 to 65 with renal cell carcinoma. The sequenced sample was blood, obtained from a patient whose treatment included radiotherapy and nephrectomy. CDR3 DNA sequence: TGTGCCAGCAGCACCAATGACAGAAACTATGGCTACACCTTC. It translates to CASSTNDRNYGYTF.